This entry lists 27 T cell receptor beta chains sequenced from one sample in a study of T cells after yellow fever vaccination. In TCRdb, the 5' RACE reads were re-called with MiXCR into one record per CDR3 protein. The table includes approximately 350,000 distinct CDR3 sequences, around 10% detected once. The material sequenced was PBMCs, taken on the day of the first yellow fever vaccination. The receptors come from a man aged 18 to 30 who received the YFV17D yellow fever vaccine.

This clonotype was counted between two and nine times. This chain connects TRBV5-5 to TRBJ1-2; D may be TRBD1 (5 bases). Trimming removed 5 bases at V and 0 bases at J, with 14 bases between. The germline V gene encodes CDR1 SGHKS and CDR2 YYEKEE (reference sequence). The CDR3 sequence is 15 residues long. The chain's CDR3 is CASSPGPTANYGYTF. As DNA, the CDR3 is TGTGCCAGCAGTCCGGGGCCCACCGCTAACTATGGCTACACCTTC.

This clonotype was seen a few times. The chain carries TRBV20-1 and TRBJ2-5; D may be TRBD2 (7 bases). The V end was cut by 5 bases, the J end by 3 bases, with 19 bases between. CDR1 and CDR2 from the germline V gene are DFQATT and SNEGSKA (reference sequence). This CDR3 is 15 amino acids long. The CDR3 DNA follows: TGCAGTGCTTCGGGGGCTAGCGGAGATGAAGAGACCCAGTACTTC. This gives the protein CSASGASGDEETQYF.

This clonotype was detected only a few times. A junction boundary mismatches the germline segment, possibly from a read error. This chain joins TRBV19 and TRBJ2-6; 9 bases are shared with TRBD1. This CDR3 spans 15 amino acids. Per the germline V gene, CDR1 is LNHDA and CDR2 is SQIVND (reference sequence). As DNA, the CDR3 is TGTGCCAGTAGTCGGGACAGGGCTGGGGCCAACGTCATGACTTTC. This sequence encodes CASSRDRAGANVMTF. The variable domain in full, with the rest retrieved from reference TRBV19 and TRBJ2-6, is DGGITQSPKYLFRKEGQNVTLSCEQNLNHDAMYWYRQDPGQGLRLIYYSQIVNDFQKGDIAEGYSVSREKKESFPLTVTSAQKNPTAFYLCASSRDRAGANVMTFGAGSRLTVL.

This clonotype came up many times. The V gene is TRBV7-3, the J gene TRBJ2-3; D may match TRBD1 or TRBD2 (6 bases each). Germline lookup yields CDR1 SGHTA and CDR2 FQGTGA. Trimming cost V 2 bases and J 4 bases, with 10 bases left between them. The CDR3 loop spans 14 amino acids. The CDR3 DNA reads TGTGCCAGCAGCTTATCGGGGGCAGCAGATACGCAGTATTTT. Translation: CASSLSGAADTQYF.

This clonotype was counted at least ten times. The chain uses TRBV5-8 and TRBJ1-1; TRBD1 agrees at 8 bases. With V trimmed by 0 bases and J by 3 bases, 7 bases remained unmatched. The germline CDR1 and CDR2 sequences are SGHTS and YDEGEE. The CDR3 runs 16 residues. CDR3 region: CASSLGYRGRYTEAFF. As DNA, the CDR3 is TGTGCCAGCAGCTTGGGCTACAGGGGGAGGTACACTGAAGCTTTCTTT.

This chain links TRBV28 with TRBJ2-1, with 8 bases matching TRBD1. CDR1 is MDHEN and CDR2 is SYDVKM in the germline V gene. After removal of 6 bases from V and 4 bases from J, the junction contained 8 bases not matched to a gene. The CDR3 runs to 15 residues. The DNA for the CDR3 is TGTGCCAGCAGGACCCCAGGGGGCGCTTACAATGAGCAGTTCTTC. As protein: CASRTPGGAYNEQFF.

V gene TRBV9 combines with J gene TRBJ2-1, with 9 bases aligning to TRBD2. From germline, CDR1 is SGDLS and CDR2 YYNGEE. The length of the CDR3 is 15 residues. J lost 1 base, V lost 3 bases, and 2 bases had no gene match. The chain's CDR3 is CASSAAGGSYNEQFF. CDR3 in DNA: TGTGCCAGCAGCGCCGCGGGGGGGTCCTACAATGAGCAGTTCTTC.

In DNA, the CDR3 is TGTGCCTGGAGTGGGGACAGTAAAGAGACCCAGTACTTC. Its translation: CAWSGDSKETQYF. The rearrangement links TRBV30 to TRBJ2-5; 7 bases map to TRBD1. J was trimmed by 3 bases and V by 1 base; bases with no gene match: 2. Germline CDR1 GTSNPN, CDR2 SVGIG (reference sequence). The CDR3 runs 13 residues.

The chain is built from TRBV5-1 and TRBJ1-3, with D possibly TRBD1 on 5 matching bases. V gave up 2 bases and J gave up 4 bases, with 10 bases separating them. Germline V gene data show CDR1 as SGHRS and CDR2 as YFSETQ. The length of the CDR3 is 14 residues. Written as DNA, the CDR3 is TGCGCCAGCAGCTTTTCAGGGACCGGAAACACCATATATTTT. This codes for CASSFSGTGNTIYF.

CDR3 residues: CASSSKHLDGSSGNTIYF. The CDR3 bases are TGCGCCAGCAGCTCTAAACACTTGGACGGTAGCTCTGGAAACACCATATATTTT. The rearrangement uses TRBV4-1 and TRBJ1-3; no reliable D call. Germline CDR1 reads MGHRA; CDR2 reads YSYEKL. Trimming removed 5 bases from V and 0 bases from J, with 20 bases in between. The CDR3 extends over 18 amino acids.

This clonotype was recorded a few times. The chain employs TRBV20-1 and TRBJ1-5, with 9 bases aligning to TRBD1. Germline V gives CDR1 DFQATT, CDR2 SNEGSKA (reference sequence). The J segment lost 7 bases and the V segment lost 6 bases, leaving 19 bases of the junction unmatched. CDR3 length equals 17 residues. The CDR3 sequence: CSALKQLGTGQGQPQHF. CDR3 coding DNA: TGCAGTGCCCTGAAACAACTGGGGACAGGGCAGGGGCAGCCCCAGCATTTT.

This clonotype was detected a few times. The chain has TRBV28 and TRBJ1-5; no firm D call. Germline CDR1 MDHEN, CDR2 SYDVKM. There are 15 residues in the CDR3. V lost 5 bases and J lost 0, with 11 bases in between. The CDR3, as DNA: TGTGCCAGCAGTGAGACTTTTAATAGCAATCAGCCCCAGCATTTT. It codes for CASSETFNSNQPQHF.

The sample holds many counts of this clonotype. The chain recombines TRBV20-1 with TRBJ2-1; 11 nucleotides align to TRBD2. The CDR3 runs 14 residues. CDR1 and CDR2 (germline): DFQATT, SNEGSKA (reference sequence). V was pared by 1 base and J by 11 bases, with 7 bases of the junction left unmatched. CDR3 residues: CSARAPRLAGKQFF. In DNA, the CDR3 is TGCAGTGCTAGAGCCCCTAGACTAGCGGGGAAGCAGTTCTTC.

The chain recombines TRBV11-1 with TRBJ1-3; D remains unclear. This CDR3 region has 15 residues. Trimming removed 3 bases from V and 0 bases from J, with 9 bases in between. The germline V gene has CDR1 SGHAT and CDR2 FQDESV (reference sequence). The CDR3 reads CASSFGGYSGNTIYF. In DNA, the CDR3 is TGTGCCAGCAGCTTCGGCGGATACTCTGGAAACACCATATATTTT.

The chain is built from TRBV4-1 and TRBJ2-3, with D perhaps TRBD2 (6 bases). Trimming cost V 4 bases and J 4 bases, with 18 bases left between them. Per germline, CDR1 MGHRA and CDR2 YSYEKL. The CDR3 consists of 16 residues. The CDR3 DNA is TGCGCCAGCAGCCTGTTTCCAGGACTATCTTCAGATACGCAGTATTTT. It translates to CASSLFPGLSSDTQYF.

The chain is built from TRBV6-1 and TRBJ1-3; the D gene is possibly TRBD1 (6 bases). CDR3 size: 14 residues. Germline-derived CDR1 and CDR2 are MNHNS and SASEGT. V lost 6 bases and J 4 bases, leaving 13 bases between the germline ends. The chain's CDR3 is CASSVQGTGNTIYF. DNA for the CDR3: TGTGCCAGCAGCGTTCAGGGGACAGGAAACACCATATATTTT.

This rearrangement joins TRBV5-1 to TRBJ2-7; 7 nucleotides agree with TRBD2. Trimming cost V 6 bases and J 0 bases; bases outside gene matches: 12. Germline lookup yields CDR1 SGHRS and CDR2 YFSETQ. The CDR3 is made up of 16 amino acids. CDR3 sequence: CASTRQLARSSYEQYF. The DNA of the CDR3 is TGCGCCAGCACCAGACAACTAGCGAGGAGCTCCTACGAGCAGTACTTC. The full variable domain, its missing parts supplied by reference TRBV5-1 and TRBJ2-7, is KAGVTQTPRYLIKTRGQQVTLSCSPISGHRSVSWYQQTPGQGLQFLFEYFSETQRNKGNFPGRFSGRQFSNSRSEMNVSTLELGDSALYLCASTRQLARSSYEQYFGPGTRLTVT.

The V and J genes are TRBV7-9 and TRBJ1-5, with D possibly TRBD1 on 6 matching bases. V was trimmed by 6 bases and J by 7 bases, leaving 22 bases between them. Germline loops: CDR1 SEHNR, CDR2 FQNEAQ (reference sequence). The CDR3 has 16 residues. CDR3 sequence (DNA): TGTGCCAGCAGTCCCTCCCCGGGGGGGCGCGGCCAGCCCCAGCATTTT. Protein product: CASSPSPGGRGQPQHF.

This clonotype occurred a few times. The chain has TRBV12-3 or TRBV12-4 and TRBJ2-3; maybe TRBD1 (6 bases). Trimming removed 6 bases from V and 0 bases from J, with 16 bases in between. The CDR3 sequence is 16 residues long. The CDR3: CASRSGTTSSTDTQYF. CDR3 nucleotide sequence: TGTGCCAGCAGGTCAGGGACAACTTCTAGCACAGATACGCAGTATTTT.

This clonotype was observed a few times. V is TRBV19 and J is TRBJ1-2; perhaps TRBD1 as D (6 bases). The V gene's germline CDR1 is LNHDA and CDR2 SQIVND (reference sequence). The CDR3 is 15 residues long. V gave up 3 bases and J gave up 6 bases, with 17 bases separating them. The chain's CDR3 is CASSIPGTPWNGYTF. The CDR3 DNA reads as TGTGCCAGTAGTATCCCCGGGACACCCTGGAATGGCTACACCTTC.

The J gene is TRBJ1-1, the V gene TRBV2; TRBD1 aligns across 9 bases. The CDR3 runs to 14 residues. Germline CDR1 SNHLY, CDR2 FYNNEI. V trimming: 6 bases; J trimming: 7 bases; junction bases outside the gene matches: 9. CDR3 in DNA: TGTGCCAGCAGACCTGGGACAGGGATGGGTGAAGCTTTCTTT. Its translation: CASRPGTGMGEAFF.

The chain is built from TRBV12-3 or TRBV12-4 and TRBJ2-1, with 12 bases lining up with TRBD2. The V segment lost 1 base and the J segment 6 bases; nucleotides outside the gene matches: 4. This CDR3 has 16 residues. CDR3 loop: CASSLVASGGANEQFF. CDR3 nucleotides: TGTGCCAGCAGTTTAGTGGCTAGCGGGGGGGCCAATGAGCAGTTCTTC.

This clonotype was recorded at least ten times. V is TRBV7-2 and J is TRBJ1-2; 7 bases line up with TRBD1. The germline V gene has CDR1 SGHTA and CDR2 FQGNSA. The CDR3 contains 13 residues. Losses at the gene ends were 6 bases for V and 4 bases for J; bases not matched to a gene: 5. CDR3 DNA: TGTGCCAGCAGGACACGGGACAGCTATGGCTACACCTTC. Translation: CASRTRDSYGYTF.

This clonotype was observed many times. The V call is TRBV20-1, the J call TRBJ1-2; the D gene is possibly TRBD1 (6 bases). The CDR3 length is 13 residues. From germline, CDR1 is DFQATT and CDR2 SNEGSKA (reference sequence). V shed 0 bases and J shed 4 bases, with 9 bases lying between them. The CDR3 nucleotides read TGCAGTGCTAGAGACCAGGGGAGCTATGGCTACACCTTC. It is translated as CSARDQGSYGYTF.

This sequence joins TRBV7-3 and TRBJ2-1; TRBD2 matches 8 bases. This CDR3 contains 16 residues. In germline, CDR1 is SGHTA, CDR2 FQGTGA. J was trimmed by 2 bases and V by 0 bases; bases with no gene match: 3. In DNA form, the CDR3 reads TGTGCCAGCAGCTTAACGGCGGGGGGACCCTACAATGAGCAGTTCTTC. Its protein product is CASSLTAGGPYNEQFF. The variable domain in full, with the rest retrieved from reference TRBV7-3 and TRBJ2-1, is GAGVSQTPSNKVTEKGKYVELRCDPISGHTALYWYRQSLGQGPEFLIYFQGTGAADDSGLPNDRFFAVRPEGSVSTLKIQRTERGDSAVYLCASSLTAGGPYNEQFFGPGTRLTVL.

CDR3 residues: CATYTGAGGYTF. In DNA, the CDR3 is TGTGCCACGTACACAGGGGCCGGTGGCTACACCTTC. The chain uses TRBV3-1 and TRBJ1-2; 7 bases match TRBD1. Per germline, CDR1 LGHDT and CDR2 YNNKEL (reference sequence). V dropped 10 bases and J dropped 7; count of bases not matched to a gene: 9. The CDR3 length is 12 residues. The full variable domain, completed using reference TRBV3-1 and TRBJ1-2, is DTAVSQTPKYLVTQMGNDKSIKCEQNLGHDTMYWYKQDSKKFLKIMFSYNNKELIINETVPNRFSPKSPDKAHLNLHINSLELGDSAVYFCATYTGAGGYTFGSGTRLTVV.

This sequence joins TRBV7-2 and TRBJ2-5; D unresolved. Germline values: CDR1 SGHTA, CDR2 FQGNSA. There are 15 residues in the CDR3. The V end was cut by 1 base, the J end by 5 bases, with 14 bases between. CDR3 sequence: CASSLVLGNGETQYF. The CDR3 DNA sequence: TGTGCCAGCAGCTTAGTTTTGGGAAATGGGGAGACCCAGTACTTC.